This T cell receptor beta chain was sequenced in a study of CD8+CD57+ T cells in acquired aplastic anemia (dated by TCRdb to about 2018). For context, the study as a whole: On average, sorted CD4+ and CD8+ cells yielded about 3 ug of extracted DNA, with a range of roughly 0.19 to 27.4 ug. CD8+CD57+ expansion was defined as frequency above the mean frequency observed in healthy subjects. What the work shows at the level of the full study, not this receptor alone: No significant difference in CD8+ Simpson's diversity was found between patients and healthy controls (P=0.060). Twenty-nine CD8+ CDR3 sequences were found in both patients and controls but appeared to be highly expressed in patients and within the immunodominant clones of the patients.

Profiling of TCR beta VDJ combinations and CDR3 sequences used genomic DNA as the template. TCR repertoire sequencing was run on an Illumina HiSeq 2000. The original methods were these. TRBV/TRBJ rearrangement plots, CDR3 size and DJ length profiles, and Simpson's diversity index were used to evaluate the repertoires. The most abundant DNA sequence in the deep sequencing data was taken as the immunodominant clone. CDR3 amino acid sequences were screened for sharing across subjects and were compared with published repertoires and the VDJdb database. Using fastp at Q25 and MiXCR, TCRdb reprocessed the public reads and kept productive beta chains. Duplicate CDR3 protein sequences are folded into a single record with the most common DNA and genes. V and J calls and clone size were set by TCRdb, not the authors. This sample lists approximately 59,000 distinct CDR3 sequences; approximately 50% were detected once. Jointly, the top ten make up approximately 15% of the sample.

Expansion of CD8+CD57+ cells had been shown by flow cytometry in the patients chosen for sequencing. Every patient had severe acquired aplastic anemia, diagnosed using the International Study of Aplastic Anemia and Agranulocytosis and Camitta criteria. Patients had received no therapy at the time of blood sampling. TCR repertoires of sorted CD4+ and CD8+ blood T cells from severe aplastic anemia patients and healthy subjects were deep-sequenced in the study. Patients were enrolled under clinicaltrials.gov protocols 00001620, 01623167, 00001397, 00071045, 00081523 and 00961064 in the USA. Ficoll-Paque density gradient centrifugation was used to isolate peripheral blood mononuclear cells. Before DNA was extracted, CD4+ and CD8+ T cells were sorted using either FACS or magnetic beads. This clonotype was seen at least ten times. No antigen is known for it. No qualities accompany the bases; no much larger clone lies one base away.

Trimming at the junction amounts to 2 bases on V and 9 bases on J, and the germline ends lie 11 bases apart. Spanning cysteine to phenylalanine, the CDR3 consists of 14 amino acids. Only the CDR3 portion is preserved as DNA: 42 bases, with reading frame beginning at the first base. Sequenced: sorted CD4+, CD8+, or CD8+CD57+ T cells (not recorded which) from PBMCs. Recombination connected TRBV12-3 or TRBV12-4 to TRBJ1-6, with TRBD1 perhaps the D gene, on 6 matching bases. This clonotype was sampled from a human donor with aplastic anemia. The DNA sequence follows: TGTGCCAGCAGTTTATTAACAGGGAGTTCACCCCTCCACTTT. Its protein is CASSLLTGSSPLHF.